The 30 T cell receptor beta chains listed next were all sequenced from one sample in a study of T cell responses to AZD1222 COVID-19 vaccine. Measured with immunoSEQ multiplex PCR; TCRdb has only the in-frame clones, and not every one. This sample carries around 60,000 clones, roughly 90% of them seen once, and the ten largest clones take 4.5% to 5.5%. This specimen consisted of peripheral blood, obtained on day 0 of AZD1222 vaccination. These TCRs come from an adult in good health.

V gene TRBV6-1 combines with J gene TRBJ1-5; D remains unclear. Germline CDR1 reads MNHNS; CDR2 reads SASEGT. Trimming took off 3 bases at V and 0 bases at J, with 3 bases between the two ends. CDR3 length: 13 residues. The CDR3 nucleotides read TGTGCCAGCAGTGAGCGTAGCAATCAGCCCCAGCATTTT. Residues: CASSERSNQPQHF.

The chain recombines TRBV7-9 with TRBJ1-3; possibly TRBD1 for D (5 bases). V was shortened by 0 bases and J by 6 bases, with 6 bases between the two germline ends. The CDR3 has 13 residues. Germline lookup yields CDR1 SEHNR and CDR2 FQNEAQ (reference sequence). CDR3 DNA sequence: TGTGCCAGCAGCTTAGCGGGGCCAAACACCATATATTTT. It is translated as CASSLAGPNTIYF.

The chain couples TRBV4-2 to TRBJ1-6; D unresolved. The germline V and J ends were trimmed by 3 bases and 0 bases, with 12 bases remaining between them. The CDR3 is made up of 17 amino acids. Germline-derived CDR1 and CDR2 are LGHNA and YNFKEQ. CDR3 in amino acids: CASSQSSLSSYNSPLHF. Written as DNA, the CDR3 is TGTGCCAGCAGCCAGTCCAGCCTAAGCTCCTATAATTCACCCCTCCACTTT.

The chain recombines TRBV19 with TRBJ1-5; D gene uncertain. Germline-derived CDR1 and CDR2 are LNHDA and SQIVND (reference sequence). V was shortened by 6 bases and J by 4 bases, with 10 bases between the two germline ends. This CDR3 has 13 residues. DNA of the CDR3: TGTGCCAGTAGGCCCGGCAGGAATCAGCCCCAGCATTTT. Translating gives CASRPGRNQPQHF.

The J gene is TRBJ2-7, the V gene TRBV11-1; D remains ambiguous. This CDR3 comprises 13 residues. CDR1 is SGHAT, CDR2 FQDESV, per germline (reference sequence). Trimming removed 1 base from V and 3 bases from J, with 7 bases in between. CDR3 in amino acids: CASSLGVFYEQYF. DNA of the CDR3: TGTGCCAGCAGCTTAGGGGTGTTCTACGAGCAGTACTTC.

The chain recombines TRBV10-1 with TRBJ1-4; 9 bases match TRBD1. The CDR3 extends over 15 amino acids. Germline V gene sequence: CDR1 WNHNN, CDR2 SYGVQD (reference sequence). V was clipped by 0 bases and J by 7 bases; unmatched bases: 3. DNA of the CDR3: TGCGCCAGCAGTGAGTCGGGGACAGGGATTGAAAAACTGTTTTTT. Translating gives CASSESGTGIEKLFF.

The DNA for the CDR3 is TGTGCCAGCAGCCAAGACGTTTTGAGCCGCGAGCAGTACTTC. It is translated as CASSQDVLSREQYF. This sequence joins TRBV3-1 (or the pseudogene TRBV3-2) and TRBJ2-7; D is unresolved. There are 14 residues in the CDR3. With 0 bases removed from V and 6 bases from J, the gap between germline ends came to 12 bases. From germline, CDR1 is LGHDT and CDR2 YNNKEL (reference sequence).

Points on this clone: The same CDR3 also results from other DNA sequences found in this sample. The V gene is TRBV30, the J gene TRBJ1-5; D unclear. Germline-derived CDR1 and CDR2 are GTSNPN and SVGIG (reference sequence). CDR3 length equals 13 residues. V lost 0 bases and J lost 6, with 9 bases in between. CDR3 sequence (DNA): TGTGCCTGGAGTGTACAAGGGAGTCAGCCCCAGCATTTT. This gives the protein CAWSVQGSQPQHF.

The chain employs TRBV6-2 or TRBV6-3 and TRBJ2-7; 9 bases match TRBD1. This CDR3 is built from 13 residues. J gave up 3 bases and V 4 bases, and 1 base lay outside the gene matches. From germline, CDR1 is MNHEY and CDR2 SVGEGT. The CDR3 protein is CASSWGQGYEQYF. Here the CDR3 DNA reads TGTGCCAGCAGTTGGGGACAGGGCTACGAGCAGTACTTC.

The chain is built from TRBV5-1 and TRBJ1-5; 8 bases map to TRBD1. Germline loops: CDR1 SGHRS, CDR2 YFSETQ. The V gene end was trimmed by 4 bases and the J gene end by 7 bases; junction bases not matched to a gene: 4. CDR3 length: 13 amino acids. The CDR3 DNA is TGCGCCAGCAGCCTGGACAGGGAACAGCCCCAGCATTTT. Its translation is CASSLDREQPQHF.

The sample holds a few counts of this clone. The CDR3 sequence is CATSRGYEQYF. In DNA, the CDR3 is TGTGCCACCAGCCGGGGGTACGAGCAGTACTTC. The chain uses TRBV15 and TRBJ2-7; the D gene is possibly TRBD2 (6 bases). This CDR3 comprises 11 residues. Looked up from germline, CDR1 is LNHNV and CDR2 is YYDKDF (reference sequence). V was clipped by 5 bases and J by 4 bases, with 6 bases between them. The full variable domain, rest sourced from reference TRBV15 and TRBJ2-7, is DAMVIQNPRYQVTQFGKPVTLSCSQTLNHNVMYWYQQKSSQAPKLLFHYYDKDFNNEADTPDNFQSRRPNTSFCFLDIRSPGLGDTAMYLCATSRGYEQYFGPGTRLTVT.

The chain uses TRBV30 and TRBJ2-7; TRBD1 matches at 8 bases. Trimming at V came to 0 bases and at J to 4 bases, leaving 5 bases not matched to a gene. This CDR3 comprises 14 residues. Germline CDR1 and CDR2: GTSNPN and SVGIG (reference sequence). CDR3 in DNA: TGTGCCTGGAGTGTAGCAGGGGGCGGATACGAGCAGTACTTC. Residues: CAWSVAGGGYEQYF.

V gene TRBV4-1 combines with J gene TRBJ2-2, with a possible D match to TRBD1 (6 bases). This CDR3 is built from 14 residues. Germline-derived CDR1 and CDR2 are MGHRA and YSYEKL. Trimming cost V 0 bases and J 6 bases, with 8 bases left between them. As DNA, the CDR3 is TGCGCCAGCAGCCAAGAACCAGGGGCCGGGGAGCTGTTTTTT. This codes for CASSQEPGAGELFF.

J is TRBJ1-1 and V is TRBV5-6; D call uncertain. Germline-derived CDR1 and CDR2 are SGHDT and YYEEEE. V lost 4 bases, J lost 7 bases, and 8 bases lay in between. This CDR3 is built from 11 residues. CDR3 protein: CASSREGEAFF. CDR3 nucleotides: TGTGCCAGCAGCAGGGAGGGTGAAGCTTTCTTT.

This clone occurred a few times. The chain is built from TRBV5-1 and TRBJ1-2; D is perhaps TRBD1 (5 bases). The germline CDR1 and CDR2 sequences are SGHRS and YFSETQ. Trimming removed 5 bases at V and 1 base at J, with 15 bases between. This CDR3 is 15 amino acids long. CDR3 protein: CASSSPGRSNYGYTF. The CDR3 DNA reads TGCGCCAGCAGTTCCCCGGGACGGAGTAACTATGGCTACACCTTC.

This clone was seen more than once but under ten times. This rearrangement joins TRBV7-8 to TRBJ2-1, with 7 bases matching TRBD2. CDR3 length equals 15 residues. V trimming: 5 bases; J trimming: 5 bases; junction bases outside the gene matches: 9. CDR1 is SGHVS, CDR2 FQNEAQ, per germline. The CDR3 here is CASSPPGLLNNEQFF. The CDR3 DNA reads TGTGCCAGCAGCCCACCGGGACTACTCAACAATGAGCAGTTCTTC. The complete variable domain, with remaining parts taken from reference TRBV7-8 and TRBJ2-1, reads GAGVSQSPRYKVAKRGQDVALRCDPISGHVSLFWYQQALGQGPEFLTYFQNEAQLDKSGLPSDRFFAERPEGSVSTLKIQRTQQEDSAVYLCASSPPGLLNNEQFFGPGTRLTVL.

The chain couples TRBV6-5 to TRBJ1-1; no clear D gene. The CDR3 runs to 15 residues. The ends were cut back, 0 bases at V and 0 bases at J, with 8 bases in the middle. Germline CDR1 and CDR2: MNHEY and SVGAGI. The CDR3 protein is CASSYSFRLNTEAFF. The CDR3 region has the DNA TGTGCCAGCAGTTACTCATTCCGGCTGAACACTGAAGCTTTCTTT.

The chain carries TRBV7-2 and TRBJ1-1, with D hard to call. Trimming took off 6 bases at V and 0 bases at J, with 11 bases between the two ends. From germline, CDR1 is SGHTA and CDR2 FQGNSA. This CDR3 contains 14 residues. As DNA, the CDR3 is TGTGCCAGCAGGCCCTGGACCTTGAACACTGAAGCTTTCTTT. This encodes CASRPWTLNTEAFF.

CDR3 DNA: TGTGCCAGCAGCGCCCTAGCGGGGGAGAACACCGGGGAGCTGTTTTTT. Protein sequence: CASSALAGENTGELFF. The rearrangement links TRBV7-2 to TRBJ2-2; 10 positions match TRBD2. The CDR3 loop spans 16 amino acids. V lost 5 bases and J lost 1; bases outside the gene matches: 4. In germline, CDR1 is SGHTA, CDR2 FQGNSA.

The rearrangement joins TRBV10-2 to TRBJ2-7, with 9 bases identical to TRBD1. The V segment lost 3 bases and the J segment 0 bases; nucleotides outside the gene matches: 3. CDR3 length: 15 amino acids. Germline CDR1 is WSHSY and CDR2 is SAAADI. The CDR3 sequence: CASSDTTGGSYEQYF. In DNA, the CDR3 is TGCGCCAGCAGTGACACGACAGGGGGCTCCTACGAGCAGTACTTC.

In DNA form, the CDR3 reads TGTGCCAGCAGCTTGGTGGTTGACTATGGCTACACCTTC. This encodes CASSLVVDYGYTF. The V gene is TRBV5-4, the J gene TRBJ1-2; no clear D. This CDR3 spans 13 amino acids. With 0 bases removed from V and 3 bases from J, the gap between germline ends came to 6 bases. Germline CDR1 reads SGHNT; CDR2 reads YYREEE (reference sequence).

V usage is TRBV6-5 and J usage is TRBJ1-2; 8 bases align to TRBD1. CDR3 length: 15 residues. The germline V gene encodes CDR1 MNHEY and CDR2 SVGAGI. The ends lost 8 bases at V and 4 bases at J; junction bases unmatched: 12. CDR3 bases: TGTGCCAGCGCCTATAAGGACAGGGCTACCTATGGCTACACCTTC. It encodes CASAYKDRATYGYTF.

This chain connects TRBV6-5 to TRBJ1-2; 8 bases map to TRBD1. The CDR3 has 16 residues. Germline CDR1 is MNHEY and CDR2 is SVGAGI. V lost 0 bases and J lost 4; bases outside the gene matches: 7. CDR3 coding DNA: TGTGCCAGCAGTTACTCTTCGGCAGGGGGCAGCTATGGCTACACCTTC. Translation: CASSYSSAGGSYGYTF.

The chain has TRBV19 and TRBJ2-3; the match to TRBD2 covers 10 bases. The CDR3 covers 16 residues. The germline V gene encodes CDR1 LNHDA and CDR2 SQIVND (reference sequence). J was trimmed by 6 bases and V by 3 bases; bases with no gene match: 9. CDR3 residues: CASSIWRGLAADTQYF. The CDR3, as DNA: TGTGCCAGTAGTATTTGGAGAGGACTAGCGGCCGATACGCAGTATTTT.

The V and J genes are TRBV7-6 and TRBJ1-6; 11 bases line up with TRBD1. The J segment lost 7 bases and the V segment lost 10 bases, leaving 9 bases of the junction unmatched. The CDR3 is 15 amino acids. Looked up from germline, CDR1 is SGHVS and CDR2 is FNYEAQ. CDR3 coding DNA: TGTGCCATCCATACCGGGACAGGGGGGAATTCACCCCTCCACTTT. This codes for CAIHTGTGGNSPLHF.

This rearrangement joins TRBV3-1 (or the pseudogene TRBV3-2) to TRBJ1-1, with D hard to call. Trimming pared 6 bases from V and 7 bases from J, leaving 9 bases between. Germline V gives CDR1 LGHDT, CDR2 YNNKEL (reference sequence). The CDR3 runs to 11 residues. In DNA form, the CDR3 reads TGTGCCAGCAGAAGCCAAGATGAAGCTTTCTTT. It yields the protein CASRSQDEAFF.

The chain has TRBV10-3 and TRBJ1-2; TRBD1 might be the D (5 bases). This CDR3 comprises 14 residues. The germline V gene encodes CDR1 ENHRY and CDR2 SYGVKD. V lost 0 bases to trimming and J lost 8 bases, with 13 bases between them. The CDR3 loop is CAISESMQGGGYTF. In DNA, the CDR3 is TGTGCCATCAGTGAGTCGATGCAGGGTGGCGGCTACACCTTC.

A single count supports this clone. The rearrangement links TRBV6-5 to TRBJ2-7; 11 nucleotides line up with TRBD1. The CDR3 contains 13 residues. The V gene's germline CDR1 is MNHEY and CDR2 SVGAGI. The J segment lost 6 bases and the V segment lost 7 bases, leaving 5 bases of the junction unmatched. The CDR3, as DNA: TGTGCCAGCACCACGGGACAGGGGGGCGAGCAGTACTTC. It specifies CASTTGQGGEQYF.

The gene calls are TRBV6-5 and TRBJ1-2; D call uncertain. Trimming left V 5 bases short and J 0 bases short, with 10 bases between. CDR3 size: 14 residues. Germline V gene lookup returns CDR1 MNHEY and CDR2 SVGAGI. The CDR3 region has the DNA TGTGCCAGCAGTCAAAGGGAAGCTAACTATGGCTACACCTTC. This codes for CASSQREANYGYTF.

The rearrangement uses TRBV9 and TRBJ1-5; 7 nucleotides match TRBD1. The CDR3 is made up of 15 amino acids. Trimming cost V 4 bases and J 0 bases; bases outside gene matches: 4. Germline V lookup: CDR1 SGDLS, CDR2 YYNGEE. The CDR3 reads CASSPGGYSNQPQHF. CDR3 sequence (DNA): TGTGCCAGCAGCCCAGGGGGTTATAGCAATCAGCCCCAGCATTTT.